The rows below give T cell receptor beta chains drawn from one sample of a study of cytomegalovirus exposure and HLA in healthy donors. Assay used: immunoSEQ multiplex PCR; TCRdb lists only in-frame clones, some missing. Of roughly 150,000 clones in the sample, about 94% were seen once. The sample comprised PBMCs. These receptor sequences come from a man between 18 and 29 years old in good health and CMV-seropositive. Each CDR3 is given with its conserved first and last residue. A D gene is named only where the DNA matches it firmly. Where a row states a size, it is once, few, many or the class of an expanded clone; other rows omit it.

j_gene | d_gene | v_gene | abundance | CDR3aa | CDR3nt
TRBJ1-4 | TRBD1 | TRBV4-1 | - | CASEPPGTGGEKLFF | TGCGCCAGCGAACCTCCCGGGACAGGGGGTGAAAAACTGTTTTTT
TRBJ1-2 | - | TRBV7-8 | - | CASRPFRKSYTF | TGTGCCAGCAGGCCCTTCAGGAAGAGCTACACCTTC
TRBJ2-3 | TRBD2 | TRBV14 | - | CASSQDLTSGYTDTQYF | TGTGCCAGCAGCCAAGATCTCACTAGCGGGTACACAGATACGCAGTATTTT
TRBJ2-5 | - | TRBV7-2 | once | CASSPRGGKETQYF | TGTGCCAGCAGCCCCCGAGGAGGGAAAGAGACCCAGTACTTC
TRBJ2-7 | - | TRBV2 | - | CASSEILGGEQYF | TGTGCCAGCAGTGAAATCCTTGGAGGCGAGCAGTACTTC
TRBJ2-7 | - | TRBV10-2 | - | CASSEQEGSYEQYF | TGCGCCAGCAGTGAACAGGAGGGATCCTACGAGCAGTACTTC
TRBJ1-2 | - | TRBV6-6 | - | CASSQKSGGYTF | TGTGCCAGCAGCCAGAAGTCGGGGGGCTACACCTTC
TRBJ2-7 | TRBD2 | TRBV6-1 | medium-sized | CAISLGGGPGEQYF | TGTGCCATCTCATTGGGGGGAGGGCCCGGGGAGCAGTACTTC
TRBJ2-2 | TRBD1 | TRBV28 | - | CASSVRQGANTGELFF | TGTGCCAGCAGCGTCCGACAGGGGGCGAACACCGGGGAGCTGTTTTTT
TRBJ1-1 | - | TRBV5-1 | - | CASSLTGLSTEAFF | TGCGCCAGCAGCTTGACAGGTTTGAGCACTGAAGCTTTCTTT
TRBJ1-2 | - | TRBV5-1 | - | CASSLGPRSSYGYTF | TGCGCCAGCAGCTTGGGGCCCCGGAGTAGCTATGGCTACACCTTC
TRBJ1-4 | TRBD1 | TRBV5-1 | - | CASSPGQGDEKLFF | TGCGCCAGCAGTCCGGGACAGGGAGATGAAAAACTGTTTTTT
TRBJ1-2 | - | TRBV18 | - | CASSPGLGVYGYTF | TGTGCCAGCTCACCAGGTCTAGGGGTCTATGGCTACACCTTC
TRBJ2-3 | - | TRBV6-6 | - | CASSYLRDTQYF | TGTGCCAGCAGTTACTTGAGGGATACGCAGTATTTT
TRBJ2-1 | TRBD2 | TRBV29-1 | - | CSDSGGAGGEYNEQFF | TGCAGCGACTCCGGAGGAGCGGGAGGGGAATACAATGAGCAGTTCTTC
TRBJ1-2 | TRBD1 | TRBV9 | - | CASSLSGTGGLRGYTF | TGTGCCAGCAGCCTGAGCGGGACAGGGGGCTTACGTGGCTACACCTTC
TRBJ2-1 | - | TRBV5-6 | - | CASQNRRVSNEQFF | TGTGCCAGCCAAAATCGCAGGGTCTCCAATGAGCAGTTCTTC
TRBJ2-4 | - | TRBV28 | - | CASSLNSRNIQYF | TGTGCCAGCAGTTTAAACAGTAGGAACATTCAGTACTTC
TRBJ2-7 | - | TRBV19 | - | CASSHTDGSYEQYF | TGTGCCAGTAGTCATACAGACGGTTCCTACGAGCAGTACTTC